Below, 8 T cell receptor beta chains from the same sample are listed, as sequenced in a study of T cells in Graves' hyperthyroidism and ophthalmopathy. What was amplified from RNA transcripts were TCR beta CDR3 regions. First-round RT-PCR of the TCR CDR3 relied on the HTBI primer set. TCRdb redid the calling of the multiplex PCR reads with MiXCR, one entry per CDR3 protein. The table records about 400,000 distinct CDR3 sequences, about 15% of them present only once. The material sequenced was blood. The receptors stem from a woman between 25 and 40 years old with Graves' hyperthyroidism.

This clonotype occurred a few times. The CDR3 DNA reads TGTGCCAGCAGCGCTTTCCAGGACATTAACTATGGCTACACCTTC. As protein: CASSAFQDINYGYTF. The gene calls are TRBV9 and TRBJ1-2, with D perhaps matching TRBD1 (5 bases). Germline assignment: CDR1 SGDLS and CDR2 YYNGEE. V lost 3 bases and J lost 1, with 13 bases in between. This CDR3 is built from 15 residues.

This clonotype turned up a few times. This sequence joins TRBV6-8 and TRBJ2-3; D remains unclear. Germline CDR1 is MNHGY and CDR2 is SAAAGT. This CDR3 is built from 15 residues. The germline V and J ends were trimmed by 0 bases and 0 bases, with 7 bases remaining between them. CDR3 coding DNA: TGTGCCAGCAGTTACTCGACTGCTAGCACAGATACGCAGTATTTT. Protein: CASSYSTASTDTQYF.

The chain recombines TRBV10-1 with TRBJ2-1, with TRBD2 identical over 8 bases. The CDR3 totals 14 residues. The germline V gene has CDR1 WNHNN and CDR2 SYGVQD (reference sequence). Trimming removed 10 bases from V and 8 bases from J; junction bases left unmatched: 13. The DNA for the CDR3 is TGCGCCACCTCTCGCGGGGGGCTTGGAGATGAGCAGTTCTTC. It is translated as CATSRGGLGDEQFF.

CDR3 nucleotide sequence: TGCGCCAGCAGCCAAGGATCGTCCGGGAGGTTTGGAGAAAAACTGTTTTTT. Its protein is CASSQGSSGRFGEKLFF. The J gene is TRBJ1-4, the V gene TRBV4-1; D not resolved. The CDR3 has 17 amino acids. V lost 1 base, J lost 8 bases, and 20 bases lay in between. Germline V gene lookup returns CDR1 MGHRA and CDR2 YSYEKL.

The V gene is TRBV15, the J gene TRBJ2-1, with TRBD2 matching 9 bases. The ends lost 0 bases at V and 4 bases at J; junction bases unmatched: 4. CDR3 size: 16 residues. From germline, CDR1 is LNHNV and CDR2 YYDKDF (reference sequence). CDR3 loop: CATSRDLSGRYNEQFF. The DNA for the CDR3 is TGTGCCACCAGCAGAGATTTGAGCGGGAGGTACAATGAGCAGTTCTTC.

Concerning this clonotype: This may be a read error, as it is one base from a much larger clone. The chain uses TRBV20-1 and TRBJ2-5; 10 nucleotides match TRBD2. Germline V gene lookup returns CDR1 DFQATT and CDR2 SNEGSKA (reference sequence). Trimming removed 6 bases from V and 9 bases from J; junction bases left unmatched: 10. The CDR3 contains 13 residues. The CDR3 DNA is TGCAGTGCCATAACTAGCGGGAAGGCGTCCCAGTACTTC. This translates into CSAITSGKASQYF.

Concerning this clonotype: At one of its ends the junction is not consistent with the germline gene, which may arise from a read error. V and J are TRBV20-1 and TRBJ2-3; D may be TRBD2 (6 bases). The CDR3 consists of 15 residues. The V gene's germline CDR1 is DFQATT and CDR2 SNEGSKA (reference sequence). CDR3: CNARSPGTSTDTQYF. CDR3 sequence (DNA): TGCAATGCTAGGAGCCCGGGGACTAGCACAGATACGCAGTATTTT.

This clonotype was counted only a few times. Possible read error: a much larger clone is one base away. The V gene is TRBV29-1, the J gene TRBJ2-7; the D is unclear. Trimming removed 8 bases from V and 1 base from J, with 12 bases in between. CDR1 and CDR2 from the germline V gene are SQVTM and ANQGSEA. The CDR3 runs to 12 residues. CDR3 nucleotides: TGCAGCCTTGCTGGGAATTCCTACGAGCAGTACTTC. Translated: CSLAGNSYEQYF.